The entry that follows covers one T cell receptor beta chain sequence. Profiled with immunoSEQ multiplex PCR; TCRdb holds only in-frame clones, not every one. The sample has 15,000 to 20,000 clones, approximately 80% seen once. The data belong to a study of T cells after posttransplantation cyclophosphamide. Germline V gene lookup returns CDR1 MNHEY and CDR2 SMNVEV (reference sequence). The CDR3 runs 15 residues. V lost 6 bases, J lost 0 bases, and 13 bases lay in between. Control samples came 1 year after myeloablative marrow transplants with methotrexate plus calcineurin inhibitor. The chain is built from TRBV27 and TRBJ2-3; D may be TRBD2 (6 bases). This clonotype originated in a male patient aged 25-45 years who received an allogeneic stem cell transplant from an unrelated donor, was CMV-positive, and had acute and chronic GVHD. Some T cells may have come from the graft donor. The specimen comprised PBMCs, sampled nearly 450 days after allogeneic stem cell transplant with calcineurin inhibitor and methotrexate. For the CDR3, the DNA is TGTGCCAGCAGGACCGGACTATTTAGCACAGATACGCAGTATTTT. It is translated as CASRTGLFSTDTQYF.